The 24 T cell receptor beta chains presented below share a single source sample, sequenced in a study of beta chain features in type 1 diabetes. Reverse transcribing all isolated RNA meant expressed TCRB transcripts were sequenced. Sequenced by immunoSEQ multiplex PCR; TCRdb stores in-frame clones only, minus some. This sample has more than 350,000 clones; 9.5% to 12% occur once, and the top ten carry approximately 0.045%. The specimen was naive CD4+ T cells from blood. All receptors come from a woman under 30 in good health.

The chain links TRBV7-2 to TRBJ2-7, with 9 bases fitting TRBD2. Germline V gene data show CDR1 as SGHTA and CDR2 as FQGNSA. The V and J ends lost 3 bases and 7 bases, in that order; junction bases with no gene match: 10. The CDR3 has 15 residues. CDR3 DNA: TGTGCCAGCAGCTTGGCGGGACTAGCTGGGGGGGAGCAGTACTTC. It encodes CASSLAGLAGGEQYF.

Only a few counts were recorded for this clone. The rearrangement joins TRBV29-1 to TRBJ2-1, with 10 bases identical to TRBD1. CDR1 and CDR2 from the germline V gene are SQVTM and ANQGSEA. The CDR3 is 14 residues long. V was pared by 7 bases and J by 9 bases, with 12 bases of the junction left unmatched. Here the CDR3 reads CSAEPGQGWSEQFF. CDR3 in DNA: TGCAGCGCCGAGCCGGGACAGGGGTGGAGTGAGCAGTTCTTC.

This clone was found a few times. V and J are TRBV21-1 and TRBJ2-7. TRBV21-1 counts as a pseudogene. The CDR3 is 15 residues long. CDR3: CASSKAPDGKDEQYF. Written as DNA, the CDR3 is TGTGCCAGCAGCAAAGCTCCTGACGGTAAGGACGAGCAGTACTTC.

The V gene is TRBV7-9, the J gene TRBJ2-5, with TRBD2 matching over 7 bases. The V gene end was trimmed by 5 bases and the J gene end by 5 bases; junction bases not matched to a gene: 8. The CDR3 covers 14 residues. The V gene's germline CDR1 is SEHNR and CDR2 FQNEAQ (reference sequence). The CDR3 nucleotides are TGTGCCAGCAGCCTCTCACGGGAGGTGGAGACCCAGTACTTC. Protein: CASSLSREVETQYF.

The chain uses TRBV11-3 and TRBJ2-1, with D maybe TRBD2 (6 bases). The CDR3 covers 14 residues. Germline V gives CDR1 SGHNT, CDR2 YENEEA. V dropped 5 bases and J dropped 4 bases, with 12 bases sitting between them. The CDR3 reads CASSSSGFYNEQFF. DNA of the CDR3: TGTGCCAGCAGCAGTAGCGGCTTTTACAATGAGCAGTTCTTC.

This clone has a handful of counts. The same CDR3 arises from other DNA sequences in this sample as well. The chain recombines TRBV28 with TRBJ2-1; D unclear. Deletions cut 2 bases from V and 4 bases from J, with 3 bases between. Germline V CDR1 and CDR2: MDHEN, SYDVKM. The CDR3 runs 12 residues. The CDR3 region is CASSLPYNEQFF. CDR3 DNA: TGTGCCAGCAGTTTACCTTACAATGAGCAGTTCTTC.

The J gene is TRBJ1-1, the V gene TRBV4-3; maybe TRBD1 (5 bases). Germline-derived CDR1 and CDR2 are LGHNA and YSLEER. V lost 1 base and J 3 bases, leaving 12 bases between the germline ends. CDR3 length equals 15 residues. CDR3 sequence reads: CASSQGTPVDTEAFF. CDR3 bases: TGCGCCAGCAGCCAAGGGACACCTGTCGACACTGAAGCTTTCTTT.

This chain joins TRBV5-1 and TRBJ1-1; 8 nucleotides line up with TRBD1. Trimming at V came to 1 base and at J to 2 bases, leaving 4 bases not matched to a gene. The germline V gene encodes CDR1 SGHRS and CDR2 YFSETQ. The CDR3 has 15 amino acids. The CDR3 protein is CASSLPGGINTEAFF. In DNA form, the CDR3 reads TGCGCCAGCAGCTTGCCAGGGGGCATAAACACTGAAGCTTTCTTT.

The rearrangement joins TRBV7-9 to TRBJ2-2, with D perhaps TRBD2 (6 bases). Looked up from germline, CDR1 is SEHNR and CDR2 is FQNEAQ (reference sequence). V was shortened by 4 bases and J by 6 bases, with 18 bases between the two germline ends. There are 16 residues in the CDR3. The CDR3 sequence: CASSSRSRGLPGELFF. The CDR3 DNA reads TGTGCCAGCAGCTCAAGATCCCGCGGACTACCCGGGGAGCTGTTTTTT.

The sample holds a few counts of this clone. V gene TRBV7-2 combines with J gene TRBJ2-3, with TRBD1 identical over 8 bases. This CDR3 has 15 amino acids. CDR1 and CDR2 (germline): SGHTA, FQGNSA. V shed 4 bases, J shed 0 bases, and the junction held 3 bases outside the gene matches. The DNA for the CDR3 is TGTGCCAGCAGCTCGGGACAGGCTAGCACAGATACGCAGTATTTT. This encodes CASSSGQASTDTQYF.

This rearrangement joins TRBV7-3 to TRBJ2-1; no clear D. The V and J ends lost 2 bases and 8 bases respectively, with 19 bases between them. Germline assignment: CDR1 SGHTA and CDR2 FQGTGA. The CDR3 is 16 amino acids. CDR3 sequence reads: CASSLGSGVLAHEQFF. The DNA for the CDR3 is TGTGCCAGCAGCTTAGGGTCTGGGGTTTTAGCTCATGAGCAGTTCTTC.

The CDR3 sequence: CAWSVREETQYF. Here the CDR3 DNA reads TGTGCCTGGAGTGTCCGAGAAGAGACCCAGTACTTC. The V and J genes are TRBV30 and TRBJ2-5; D ambiguous. This CDR3 is 12 amino acids long. V lost 0 bases, J lost 3 bases, and 5 bases lay in between. Germline CDR1 reads GTSNPN; CDR2 reads SVGIG (reference sequence).

The V gene is TRBV4-2, the J gene TRBJ1-4; TRBD1 might be the D (5 bases). In germline, CDR1 is LGHNA, CDR2 YNFKEQ. There are 16 residues in the CDR3. The V gene lost 3 bases and the J gene lost 3 bases, with 14 bases spanning the gap. CDR3 sequence (DNA): TGTGCCAGCAGCCACGCCCAACAGGACGCTAATGAAAAACTGTTTTTT. Encoded protein: CASSHAQQDANEKLFF.

This clone was observed a few times. The CDR3 coding sequence is TGCAGCGTAAGCGGGACGTATTGGGACAATGAGCAGTTCTTC. Its translation: CSVSGTYWDNEQFF. The rearrangement uses TRBV29-1 and TRBJ2-1; 7 bases agree with TRBD2. The CDR3 extends over 14 amino acids. Germline trimming cut 6 bases from V and 5 bases from J; bases unmatched to any gene: 10. Germline V gives CDR1 SQVTM, CDR2 ANQGSEA.

This clone came up many times. This rearrangement joins TRBV25-1 to TRBJ2-1, with 10 bases identical to TRBD1. This CDR3 is 16 amino acids long. V was pared by 5 bases and J by 6 bases, with 10 bases of the junction left unmatched. Germline V gene lookup returns CDR1 MGHDK and CDR2 SYGVNS. In DNA, the CDR3 is TGTGCCAGCAGTCCAGCCGGGACAGGGGACAGCAATGAGCAGTTCTTC. Protein: CASSPAGTGDSNEQFF.

The gene calls are TRBV14 and TRBJ1-1; D is unclear. V lost 3 bases and J 1 base, leaving 6 bases between the germline ends. The CDR3 spans 13 residues. The germline V gene encodes CDR1 SGHDN and CDR2 FVKESK. Here the CDR3 reads CASSHQQNTEAFF. In DNA, the CDR3 is TGTGCCAGCAGCCACCAGCAGAACACTGAAGCTTTCTTT.

The chain employs TRBV10-3 and TRBJ1-5; D gene uncertain. Germline V gene data show CDR1 as ENHRY and CDR2 as SYGVKD. The CDR3 loop spans 13 amino acids. V was cut by 11 bases and J by 4 bases, with 15 bases left in between. CDR3 loop: CAATGSENQPQHF. The CDR3 DNA sequence: TGTGCCGCCACCGGGTCCGAAAATCAGCCCCAGCATTTT.

The V and J genes are TRBV15 and TRBJ2-4; no clear D. Trimming shortened V by 2 bases and J by 6 bases, and 2 bases separated the two germline ends. CDR1 is LNHNV, CDR2 YYDKDF, per germline (reference sequence). This CDR3 spans 11 amino acids. CDR3 sequence (DNA): TGTGCCACCAGCAGAATAAACATTCAGTACTTC. It yields the protein CATSRINIQYF.

This clone was found a few times. The chain recombines TRBV28 with TRBJ1-2; D remains unclear. Germline values: CDR1 MDHEN, CDR2 SYDVKM. The CDR3 covers 13 residues. V dropped 3 bases and J dropped 5 bases, with 10 bases sitting between them. CDR3 DNA: TGTGCCAGCAGTTTCGCCCAGATATATGGCTACACCTTC. It yields the protein CASSFAQIYGYTF.

This clone was found a few times. V gene TRBV2 combines with J gene TRBJ2-3, with 9 bases matching TRBD1. Per the germline V gene, CDR1 is SNHLY and CDR2 is FYNNEI. This CDR3 has 13 amino acids. V lost 6 bases and J lost 5; bases outside the gene matches: 3. The CDR3 DNA is TGTGCCAGCAGAAAGGGACAGGGAGATACGCAGTATTTT. It is translated as CASRKGQGDTQYF.

This clone occurred a few times. The chain carries TRBV9 and TRBJ2-3; D perhaps matches TRBD1 (6 bases). CDR1 SGDLS and CDR2 YYNGEE come from the germline V gene. CDR3 length equals 15 residues. Trimming removed 4 bases from V and 2 bases from J, with 14 bases in between. The CDR3 bases are TGTGCCAGCAGCCCCGGACAGCCCTACACAGATACGCAGTATTTT. Protein: CASSPGQPYTDTQYF.

V usage is TRBV5-8 and J usage is TRBJ1-5, with D perhaps TRBD1 (6 bases). The germline V gene has CDR1 SGHTS and CDR2 YDEGEE. There are 13 residues in the CDR3. The ends were cut back, 6 bases at V and 3 bases at J, with 10 bases in the middle. CDR3 region: CASNGQLNQPQHF. The CDR3 nucleotides are TGTGCCAGCAATGGACAGCTCAATCAGCCCCAGCATTTT.

The chain employs TRBV5-4 and TRBJ2-7; TRBD2 matches at 9 bases. Germline V gene data show CDR1 as SGHNT and CDR2 as YYREEE (reference sequence). V lost 0 bases to trimming and J lost 8 bases; unmatched junction nucleotides: 9. This CDR3 contains 15 residues. CDR3 sequence (DNA): TGTGCCAGCAGCTTGGGCCCTAGCGGGACGGTGAAGCAGTACTTC. Protein: CASSLGPSGTVKQYF.

The chain carries TRBV28 and TRBJ2-5; no definite D call. CDR3 length: 12 residues. The germline V gene encodes CDR1 MDHEN and CDR2 SYDVKM. V lost 9 bases and J 7 bases, leaving 15 bases between the germline ends. The CDR3 DNA follows: TGTGCCAGTGTTGACCTGCATTGGACCCAGTACTTC. It codes for CASVDLHWTQYF.